The entry that follows covers one T cell receptor (beta chain) sequence. What it binds is unknown. The data stem from a study of human T cells and chemical hapten exposure. The wider study: Per-sample TCR yields varied mainly from small pooled library volume differences.

The time point denotes: pre-sensitization, week 0. Treatment meaning: therapeutic diphenylcyclopropenone sensitization with weekly scalp DPC. The germline CDR1 and CDR2 sequences are SGHAT and FQNNGV. The CDR3 spans 16 residues. The V and J ends lost 7 bases and 0 bases respectively, with 16 bases between them. TCRdb itself ran the RACE reads through MiXCR, one entry per CDR3 protein. The table has under 200,000 distinct CDR3 sequences, 25% to 35% seen once. Whole-study findings and limits: DPC sensitization did not alter TCRs above 1 in 1000 frequency. Donors in the study had alopecia, meaning their immune response may differ from healthy people's. Positively correlated with patch test score were the counts of PT1 expanded TCRs.

This material consisted of whole blood, taken in connection with sensitization to the hapten diphenylcyclopropenone (DPC). The genes are TRBV11-2 and TRBJ2-1, with unresolved D. This TCR was recovered from a woman aged 30 to 39 with alopecia areata. Some clones in this sample may be carry-over from other donors' samples. The CDR3 here is CASTEMWGNSYNEQFF. The DNA for the CDR3 is TGTGCCAGCACCGAGATGTGGGGTAACTCCTACAATGAGCAGTTCTTC. Full variable domain (outside the CDR3, taken from reference TRBV11-2 and TRBJ2-1): EAGVAQSPRYKIIEKRQSVAFWCNPISGHATLYWYQQILGQGPKLLIQFQNNGVVDDSQLPKDRFSAERLKGVDSTLKIQPAKLEDSAVYLCASTEMWGNSYNEQFFGPGTRLTVL.